A selection of T cell receptor beta chains follows, all from one sample in a study of blood T cell repertoires in COVID-19. TCRdb's copy holds only in-frame clones and misses some; the assay was immunoSEQ multiplex PCR. This sample has approximately 210,000 clones; approximately 82% occur once, and the top ten carry approximately 4%. Sequenced sample: peripheral blood. The receptors were gathered from a woman older than 75 with acute or convalescent COVID-19. Both conserved end residues are part of each CDR3. The order of the fields is clone size, D gene, V gene, J gene, CDR3 protein, CDR3 DNA. D genes are given only for firm matches. Some rows mark clone size as missing; the rest say once, few, many or name a class of expanded clone.

NA	NA	TRBV19	TRBJ1-1	CASSVDMNTEAFF	TGTGCCAGTAGTGTGGACATGAACACTGAAGCTTTCTTT
NA	TRBD2	TRBV5-1	TRBJ2-5	CASKEGGGQETQYF	TGCGCCAGCAAGGAGGGCGGGGGGCAAGAGACCCAGTACTTC
NA	NA	TRBV7-2	TRBJ2-3	CASSRSPSGTQYF	TGTGCCAGCAGTCGGTCCCCCAGCGGTACGCAGTATTTT
NA	NA	TRBV11-1	TRBJ1-1	CASSSDRLGTEAFF	TGTGCCAGCAGCTCTGACAGGCTCGGGACTGAAGCTTTCTTT
NA	TRBD1	TRBV19	TRBJ1-6	CASSGTVLGRSPLHF	TGTGCCAGTAGTGGGACAGTCCTGGGTCGCTCACCCCTCCACTTT
NA	TRBD2	TRBV28	TRBJ2-3	CASSYPGLAGGRDTQYF	TGTGCCAGCAGTTACCCGGGACTAGCGGGGGGGAGAGATACGCAGTATTTT
NA	TRBD2	TRBV7-3	TRBJ2-1	CASSLGLAGGSSADEQFF	TGTGCCAGCAGCTTAGGACTAGCGGGGGGATCGAGTGCCGATGAGCAGTTCTTC
NA	TRBD1	TRBV7-2	TRBJ1-2	CASSPDRVNGYTF	TGTGCCAGCAGCCCTGACAGGGTAAATGGCTACACCTTC
NA	NA	TRBV27	TRBJ1-4	CASSFGGLGPNEKLFF	TGTGCCAGCAGTTTCGGGGGGTTGGGACCCAATGAAAAACTGTTTTTT
NA	TRBD1	TRBV4-2	TRBJ1-1	CASSQDHRGGEAFF	TGTGCCAGCAGCCAAGATCACAGGGGTGGTGAAGCTTTCTTT
NA	TRBD1	TRBV7-7	TRBJ2-1	CASSLWDRDNEQFF	TGTGCTAGCAGCTTATGGGACAGGGATAATGAGCAGTTCTTC
NA	NA	TRBV5-4	TRBJ1-3	CASSLDGRQNTIYF	TGTGCCAGCAGCTTGGATGGCAGGCAAAACACCATATATTTT
NA	NA	TRBV18	TRBJ1-3	CASSPPDSSGNTIYF	TGTGCCAGCTCACCCCCAGACAGCTCTGGAAACACCATATATTTT
NA	NA	TRBV18	TRBJ1-5	CASSRLRDTNQPQHF	TGTGCCAGCTCACGCCTCCGGGACACCAATCAGCCCCAGCATTTT
few	TRBD1	TRBV6-2/TRBV6-3	TRBJ1-1	CASSYPGQGRYEAFF	TGTGCCAGCAGTTACCCCGGACAGGGTCGGTATGAAGCTTTCTTT
few	TRBD1	TRBV11-3	TRBJ2-7	CASSSGQGGYEQYF	TGTGCCAGCAGCTCGGGACAGGGCGGCTACGAGCAGTACTTC
NA	NA	TRBV6-6	TRBJ1-1	CASSRFVRAMNTEAFF	TGTGCCAGCAGTCGATTTGTCAGGGCCATGAACACTGAAGCTTTCTTT
once	TRBD2	TRBV9	TRBJ2-1	CASSGGLGSYNEQFF	TGTGCCAGCAGCGGAGGACTAGGATCCTACAATGAGCAGTTCTTC
NA	TRBD1	TRBV7-8	TRBJ1-5	CASSRGTDVSNQPQHF	TGTGCCAGCAGCCGAGGGACAGACGTAAGCAATCAGCCCCAGCATTTT
NA	NA	TRBV11-3	TRBJ2-7	CASSQRAGGHEQYF	TGTGCCAGCAGCCAGAGGGCAGGGGGGCACGAGCAGTACTTC
NA	NA	TRBV27	TRBJ1-1	CASSLLQNSNTEAFF	TGTGCCAGCAGTTTATTACAGAATTCGAACACTGAAGCTTTCTTT
NA	NA	TRBV24-1	TRBJ1-2	CATSDPRKDYGYTF	TGTGCCACCAGTGACCCTAGGAAAGACTATGGCTACACCTTC
NA	NA	TRBV12-3/TRBV12-4	TRBJ1-4	CASSLSGEKLFF	TGTGCCAGCAGTTTATCAGGAGAAAAACTGTTTTTT
NA	TRBD1	TRBV28	TRBJ1-4	CASSPPGQGDEKLFF	TGTGCCAGCAGTCCTCCGGGACAGGGAGACGAAAAACTGTTTTTT
once	NA	TRBV9	TRBJ1-1	CASSVATGAQNTEAFF	TGTGCCAGCAGCGTAGCTACTGGGGCCCAGAACACTGAAGCTTTCTTT
NA	NA	TRBV2	TRBJ2-5	CASSELGGGETQYF	TGTGCCAGCAGTGAATTGGGTGGGGGGGAGACCCAGTACTTC
NA	TRBD2	TRBV7-3	TRBJ2-3	CASSLRGGAVSDTQYF	TGTGCCAGCAGCTTACGGGGAGGGGCGGTTTCAGATACGCAGTATTTT
few	NA	TRBV6-5	TRBJ1-1	CASRRDTQNTEAFF	TGTGCCAGCAGAAGGGACACACAGAACACTGAAGCTTTCTTT
NA	TRBD1	TRBV7-2	TRBJ2-1	CASSLKFRGQYNGREQFF	TGTGCCAGCAGCTTAAAGTTTAGGGGACAGTATAATGGTCGTGAGCAGTTCTTC
NA	NA	TRBV15	TRBJ1-4	CATRPGTGGKPANEKLFF	TGTGCCACCAGGCCGGGGACTGGGGGAAAACCAGCTAATGAAAAACTGTTTTTT
NA	NA	TRBV28	TRBJ2-7	CASSLSLYEQYF	TGTGCCAGCAGTTTATCTCTCTACGAGCAGTACTTC
NA	NA	TRBV13	TRBJ1-2	CASSLGGGEDDYTF	TGTGCCAGCAGCTTAGGTGGGGGGGAAGATGACTACACCTTC
NA	NA	TRBV7-2	TRBJ1-6	CASSLVPGVSAYNSPLHF	TGTGCCAGCAGCTTAGTCCCAGGGGTAAGCGCCTATAATTCACCCCTCCACTTT
NA	NA	TRBV28	TRBJ1-3	CASSLTDNSGNTIYF	TGTGCCAGCAGTTTGACGGACAACTCTGGAAACACCATATATTTT
NA	TRBD2	TRBV6-5	TRBJ2-3	CASRLAGGKTDTQYF	TGTGCCAGTAGACTAGCGGGGGGGAAAACAGATACGCAGTATTTT
NA	TRBD2	TRBV19	TRBJ2-3	CASGTSGGAFGTDTQYF	TGTGCCAGTGGGACTAGCGGGGGGGCCTTTGGCACAGATACGCAGTATTTT
NA	TRBD1	TRBV5-1	TRBJ2-3	CASSPGQNTQYF	TGCGCCAGCAGCCCGGGACAGAATACGCAGTATTTT
NA	NA	TRBV7-3	TRBJ2-3	CASSAKITDTQYF	TGTGCCAGCAGCGCGAAAATCACAGATACGCAGTATTTT
NA	TRBD1	TRBV10-2	TRBJ1-1	CASSENTGGTEAFF	TGCGCCAGCAGTGAGAATACAGGGGGCACTGAAGCTTTCTTT
NA	NA	TRBV6-5	TRBJ2-2	CASSRGTGELFF	TGTGCCAGCAGCAGGGGTACCGGGGAGCTGTTTTTT
NA	NA	TRBV27	TRBJ1-6	CASSITRHREKGSPLHF	TGTGCCAGCAGTATTACCCGCCACAGGGAAAAGGGTTCACCCCTCCACTTT
NA	NA	TRBV4-3	TRBJ2-2	CASSQVVSVNTGELFF	TGCGCCAGCAGCCAAGTAGTCTCCGTGAACACCGGGGAGCTGTTTTTT
NA	TRBD1	TRBV12-3/TRBV12-4	TRBJ1-2	CASSPTGGYGYTF	TGTGCCAGCAGTCCCACAGGGGGCTATGGCTACACCTTC